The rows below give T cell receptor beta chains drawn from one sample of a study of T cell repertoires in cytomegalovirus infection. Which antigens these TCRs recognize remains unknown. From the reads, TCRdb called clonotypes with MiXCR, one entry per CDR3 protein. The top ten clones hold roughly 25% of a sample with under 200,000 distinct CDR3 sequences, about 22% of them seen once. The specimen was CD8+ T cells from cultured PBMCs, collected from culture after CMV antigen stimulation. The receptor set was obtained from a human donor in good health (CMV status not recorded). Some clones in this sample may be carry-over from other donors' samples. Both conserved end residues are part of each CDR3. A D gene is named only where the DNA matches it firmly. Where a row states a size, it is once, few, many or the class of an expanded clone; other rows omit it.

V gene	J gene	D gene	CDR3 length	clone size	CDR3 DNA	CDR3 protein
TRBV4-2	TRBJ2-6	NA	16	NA	TGTGCCAGCCGTCTGGAGCAGGGGAATTGGGCCAACGTCCTGACTTTC	CASRLEQGNWANVLTF
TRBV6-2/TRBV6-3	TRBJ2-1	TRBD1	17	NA	TGTGCCAGCAGTTATAACCGGGACAGGGGGCAATACAATGAGCAGTTCTTC	CASSYNRDRGQYNEQFF
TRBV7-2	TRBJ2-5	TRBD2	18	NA	TGTGCCAGCACCGATCTGAGGGCTAGCGGGAGCTACCAAGAGACCCAGTACTTC	CASTDLRASGSYQETQYF
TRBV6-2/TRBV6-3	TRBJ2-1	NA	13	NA	TGTGCCAGCAATAGACTCGACAGGAATGAGCAGTTCTTC	CASNRLDRNEQFF
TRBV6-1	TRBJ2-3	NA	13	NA	TGTGCCAGCAGTGATTGGGACTCCTATACGCAGTATTTT	CASSDWDSYTQYF
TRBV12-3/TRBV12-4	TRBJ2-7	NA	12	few	TGTGCCAGCAGTTCCTCCGTATACGAGCAGTACTTC	CASSSSVYEQYF
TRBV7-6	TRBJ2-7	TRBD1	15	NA	TGTGCCAGCAGCCCCGGACAGGGGGCTAACTACGAGCAGTACTTC	CASSPGQGANYEQYF
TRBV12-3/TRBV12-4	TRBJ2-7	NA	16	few	TGTGCCAGCAGTTTAGCTAACAGGAGGCCCGCGGACGAGCAGTACTTC	CASSLANRRPADEQYF
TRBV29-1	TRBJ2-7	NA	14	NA	TGCAGCGCTGTAGGAGGGGACAGCGGCTACGAGCAGTACTTC	CSAVGGDSGYEQYF
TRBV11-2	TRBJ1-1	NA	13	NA	TGTGCCAGCAGTAAACCTACGAACACTGAAGCTTTCTTT	CASSKPTNTEAFF
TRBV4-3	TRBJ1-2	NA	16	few	TGCGCCAGCAGCCAAGATAGGGCCAACCGGGGCTATGGCTACACCTTC	CASSQDRANRGYGYTF
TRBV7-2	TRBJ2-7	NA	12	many	TGTGCCAGCAGCCCTAGGACTCACGAGCAGTACTTC	CASSPRTHEQYF
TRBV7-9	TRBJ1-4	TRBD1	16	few	TGTGCCAGCAGCACCACCGGGACAGAAGGGCAACTAAAGTTGTTTTTT	CASSTTGTEGQLKLFF
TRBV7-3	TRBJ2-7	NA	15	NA	TGTGCCAGCAGCTTAACTGGGGAAGGCTCCTACGAGCAGTACTTC	CASSLTGEGSYEQYF
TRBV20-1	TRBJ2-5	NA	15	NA	TGCAGTGCTCCCCCTTCGGGGCGGGGGCCTGAGACCCAGTACTTC	CSAPPSGRGPETQYF
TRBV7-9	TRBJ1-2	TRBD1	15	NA	TGTGCCAGCAGCTTAAAACAGGGGGCGGCCTATGGCTACACCTTC	CASSLKQGAAYGYTF
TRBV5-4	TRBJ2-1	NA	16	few	TGTGCCAGCAGCTTCAGGCAAAGGACAGTCTACAATGAGCAGTTCTTC	CASSFRQRTVYNEQFF
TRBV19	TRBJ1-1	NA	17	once	TGTGCCAGTAGTACGTTGCGGGCAGGGACTACGAACACTGAAGCTTTCTTT	CASSTLRAGTTNTEAFF
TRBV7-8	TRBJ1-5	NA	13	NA	TGTGCCAGCAGCCGGCGGGGGAGCCAGCCCCAGCATTTT	CASSRRGSQPQHF
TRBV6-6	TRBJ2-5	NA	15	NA	TGTGCCAGCAGCCCCCTGACTGGGGATCAAGAGACCCAGTACTTC	CASSPLTGDQETQYF
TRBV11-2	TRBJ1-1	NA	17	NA	TGTGCCAGCAGCGCCGGGGTGTCAGAAGCTCTGAACACTGAAGCTTTCTTT	CASSAGVSEALNTEAFF
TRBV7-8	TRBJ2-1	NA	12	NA	TGTGCCAGCAGCCCCACCCGCATAGAGCAGTTCTTC	CASSPTRIEQFF
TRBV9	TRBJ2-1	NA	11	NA	TGTGCCAGCAGCGCTATGCATGAGCAGTTCTTC	CASSAMHEQFF
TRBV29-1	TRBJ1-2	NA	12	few	TGCAGCGTTGGCCAGGGAGACTATGGCTACACCTTC	CSVGQGDYGYTF
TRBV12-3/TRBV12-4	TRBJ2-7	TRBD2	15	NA	TGTGCCAGCAGCCTAAGCGGGGGGAACCGCTACGAGCAGTACTTC	CASSLSGGNRYEQYF
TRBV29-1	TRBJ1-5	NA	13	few	TGCAGCGTTGTTAATCTCAGCAATCAGCCCCAGCATTTT	CSVVNLSNQPQHF
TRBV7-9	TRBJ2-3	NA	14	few	TGTGCCAGCAGCCCCCGGGACCAGAGAGATACGCAGTATTTT	CASSPRDQRDTQYF
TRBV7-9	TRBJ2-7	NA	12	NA	TGTGCCAGCAGCTTGGGCAGCGACGAGCAGTACTTC	CASSLGSDEQYF